This T cell receptor (beta chain) was recorded in a study of regulatory T cells in long-lasting Graves disease. The CDR3 has 14 amino acids. The germline CDR1 and CDR2 sequences are MDHEN and SYDVKM. V was clipped by 7 bases and J by 7 bases, with 19 bases between them. This clonotype was found a few times. Both iRepertoire HTBI primers and Arm-PCR of CDR3 regions were used to build the TCR beta libraries. TCRdb re-called the multiplex PCR reads with MiXCR, one entry per CDR3 protein. Of 700,000 or so distinct CDR3 sequences listed, 30% are singletons. As to time point: persistent/refractory GD, antithyroid drugs over 5 years with positive TRAb. PBMC-derived RNA was used for the TCR library.

The receptor's source is a female donor with Graves disease. The chain uses TRBV28 and TRBJ1-1; D perhaps matches TRBD1 (5 bases). The material sequenced was peripheral blood mononuclear cells (PBMCs), taken when the disease was refractory, from a patient treated with antithyroid drugs. This CDR3 is CASTRDGNRVEAFF. The DNA of the CDR3 is TGTGCCAGCACCCGGGACGGGAATCGGGTTGAAGCTTTCTTT.